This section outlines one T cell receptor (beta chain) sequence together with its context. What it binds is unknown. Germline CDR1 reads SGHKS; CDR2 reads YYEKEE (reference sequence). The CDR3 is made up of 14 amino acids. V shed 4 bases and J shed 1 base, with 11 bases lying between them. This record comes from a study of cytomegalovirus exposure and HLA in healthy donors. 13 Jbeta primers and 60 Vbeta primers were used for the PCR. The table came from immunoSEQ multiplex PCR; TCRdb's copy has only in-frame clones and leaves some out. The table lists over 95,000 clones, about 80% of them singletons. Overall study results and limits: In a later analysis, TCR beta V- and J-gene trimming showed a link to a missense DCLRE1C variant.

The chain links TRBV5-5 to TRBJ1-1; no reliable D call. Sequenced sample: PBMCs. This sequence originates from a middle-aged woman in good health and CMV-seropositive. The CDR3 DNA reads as TGTGCCAGCAGCCGGGTGGCGGGGAACACTGAAGCTTTCTTT. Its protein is CASSRVAGNTEAFF.